A single sample gave rise to the 28 T cell receptor beta chains below, sequenced in a study of regulatory T cells in long-lasting Graves disease. Documented time point: persistent/refractory GD, antithyroid drugs over 5 years with positive TRAb. PBMCs provided the RNA from which the TCR library was made. CDR3 regions were amplified by Arm-PCR using iRepertoire HTBI primers to build TCR beta libraries. Via MiXCR, TCRdb re-called the multiplex PCR reads, giving one row per CDR3 protein. The sample yields 300,000 to 500,000 distinct CDR3 sequences, less than 25% seen once. Sequencing was performed on peripheral blood mononuclear cells (PBMCs), taken when the disease was refractory, from a patient treated with antithyroid drugs. Every receptor here comes from a female donor with Graves disease.

J is TRBJ1-5 and V is TRBV28; the D gene is possibly TRBD1 (6 bases). Trimming pared 6 bases from V and 9 bases from J, leaving 18 bases between. Germline lookup yields CDR1 MDHEN and CDR2 SYDVKM. This CDR3 contains 14 residues. CDR3 protein: CASSPRGRGAPQHF. DNA for the CDR3: TGTGCCAGCAGCCCTCGGGGCCGGGGGGCGCCCCAGCATTTT.

The sample holds a few counts of this clonotype. This chain links TRBV6-1 with TRBJ2-6; maybe TRBD1 (6 bases). The CDR3 is 14 amino acids. CDR1 and CDR2 from the germline V gene are MNHNS and SASEGT. Trimming shortened V by 1 base and J by 6 bases, and 7 bases separated the two germline ends. CDR3 region: CASSEGTVANVLTF. CDR3 coding DNA: TGTGCCAGCAGTGAAGGGACAGTGGCCAACGTCCTGACTTTC.

With respect to this clonotype: This clone may be a read error of a much larger clone one base away. A read error is likely, as this CDR3 ends without the conserved phenylalanine or tryptophan. The chain combines TRBV11-2 with TRBJ2-5; 8 bases are a match to TRBD2. The tail of the sequence fits TRBJ2-1 better, so the J call may be wrong. There are 15 residues in the CDR3. Germline V gene sequence: CDR1 SGHAT, CDR2 FQNNGV. The CDR3 loop is CASSFPGLARDEQFS. CDR3 in DNA: TGTGCCAGCAGCTTCCCCGGACTAGCTAGGGATGAGCAGTTCTCC.

The rearrangement links TRBV7-9 to TRBJ2-5, with D tentatively TRBD1 or TRBD2 (5 bases each). V was trimmed by 4 bases and J by 7 bases, leaving 19 bases between them. Germline CDR1 SEHNR, CDR2 FQNEAQ (reference sequence). CDR3 length equals 15 residues. The CDR3 protein is CASSSNRDPKGTQYF. CDR3 nucleotides: TGTGCCAGCAGCTCCAATAGGGACCCTAAAGGGACCCAGTACTTC.

A word on this clonotype: Without the conserved terminal phenylalanine or tryptophan, this CDR3 likely stems from a read error. Because the CDR3's place on the DNA is in doubt, the DNA is left out and the CDR3 is given as listed by TCRdb. This chain joins TRBV5-5 and TRBJ1-2. From germline, CDR1 is SGHKS and CDR2 YYEKEE (reference sequence). The CDR3 extends over 10 residues, inclusive of both ends. The CDR3 spells CASSLESWVD.

This clonotype was observed many times. The genes are TRBV28 and TRBJ2-2, with 7 bases identical to TRBD1. The V gene end was trimmed by 6 bases and the J gene end by 0 bases; junction bases not matched to a gene: 1. There are 14 residues in the CDR3. From germline, CDR1 is MDHEN and CDR2 SYDVKM. In nucleotides, the CDR3 is TGTGCCAGCAGGACAGGGTCGAACACCGGGGAGCTGTTTTTT. It is translated as CASRTGSNTGELFF. Combining the CDR3 with reference TRBV28 and TRBJ2-2 gives the whole variable domain DVKVTQSSRYLVKRTGEKVFLECVQDMDHENMFWYRQDPGLGLRLIYFSYDVKMKEKGDIPEGYSVSREKKERFSLILESASTNQTSMYLCASRTGSNTGELFFGEGSRLTVL.

The chain links TRBV12-3 or TRBV12-4 to TRBJ2-1, with a possible D match to TRBD1 (6 bases). The CDR3 has 15 amino acids. Trimming shortened V by 5 bases and J by 4 bases, and 15 bases separated the two germline ends. CDR3 residues: CASSTPGQTYNEQFF. Here the CDR3 DNA reads TGTGCCAGCAGTACCCCGGGACAAACATACAATGAGCAGTTCTTC.

This clonotype was recorded once. The V and J genes are TRBV20-1 and TRBJ1-1; no clear D gene. The CDR3 consists of 15 residues. CDR1 is DFQATT and CDR2 is SNEGSKA in the germline V gene (reference sequence). V was cut by 8 bases and J by 7 bases, with 26 bases left in between. The DNA for the CDR3 is TGCAGTTCCAGAAAAGTGGTCGGGCCCCGGGGTGAAGCTTTCTTT. It specifies CSSRKVVGPRGEAFF.

Many counts were recorded for this clonotype. The rearrangement uses TRBV9 and TRBJ1-2, with D possibly TRBD1 on 6 matching bases. V shed 4 bases and J shed 6 bases, with 22 bases lying between them. The CDR3 contains 16 residues. Germline CDR1 and CDR2: SGDLS and YYNGEE. The CDR3 loop is CASSPRGTYPGDGYTF. In nucleotides, the CDR3 is TGTGCCAGCAGCCCGCGAGGGACATATCCAGGGGATGGCTACACCTTC.

The sample holds many counts of this clonotype. The CDR3 DNA reads as TGCAGTGCTACCTTTACTAGCGGGAGGCAAGAGACCCAGTACTTC. This gives the protein CSATFTSGRQETQYF. The chain recombines TRBV20-1 with TRBJ2-5; 12 nucleotides line up with TRBD2. CDR3 length: 15 residues. V was pared by 4 bases and J by 2 bases, with 5 bases of the junction left unmatched. Germline CDR1 reads DFQATT; CDR2 reads SNEGSKA (reference sequence).

V is TRBV4-3 and J is TRBJ1-1; no clear D gene. Germline lookup yields CDR1 LGHNA and CDR2 YSLEER. The germline V and J ends were trimmed by 1 base and 11 bases, with 17 bases remaining between them. This CDR3 has 14 amino acids. For the CDR3, the DNA is TGCGCCAGCAGCCAAGGGACCGAAGCGAACGGGGCTTTCTTT. It translates to CASSQGTEANGAFF.

There are many counts of this clonotype. V and J are TRBV12-3 or TRBV12-4 and TRBJ1-5, with D possibly TRBD1 on 6 matching bases. The CDR3 runs to 13 residues. V lost 3 bases, J lost 9 bases, and 12 bases lay in between. The CDR3 DNA follows: TGTGCCAGCAGTTTGACAGGCGGTGGGCCCCAGCATTTT. It translates to CASSLTGGGPQHF.

This clonotype was counted many times. The genes are TRBV3-1 and TRBJ2-5; no clear D gene. Trimming removed 0 bases from V and 2 bases from J, with 10 bases in between. The CDR3 has 15 amino acids. From germline, CDR1 is LGHDT and CDR2 YNNKEL (reference sequence). The CDR3 reads CASSQDPRPQETQYF. CDR3 nucleotide sequence: TGTGCCAGCAGCCAAGATCCGCGACCTCAAGAGACCCAGTACTTC.

The V call is TRBV27, the J call TRBJ2-7; 7 nucleotides agree with TRBD1. There are 15 residues in the CDR3. The germline gives CDR1 MNHEY, CDR2 SMNVEV (reference sequence). Trimming at V came to 6 bases and at J to 0 bases, leaving 8 bases not matched to a gene. CDR3 nucleotide sequence: TGTGCCAGCAGACGACAGGGAACTTCCTCCTACGAGCAGTACTTC. Residues: CASRRQGTSSYEQYF.

This clonotype was detected a few times. This may stem from a read error, because a much larger clone lies one nucleotide away. The chain carries TRBV7-2 and TRBJ2-7; perhaps TRBD1 as D (5 bases). This CDR3 spans 16 amino acids. Germline CDR1 reads SGHTA; CDR2 reads FQGNSA. Here the CDR3 DNA reads TGTGCCAGCAGCTTAGGACGCACCGGCAGGGCCTACGAGCGGTACTTC. It specifies CASSLGRTGRAYERYF.

In regard to this clonotype: A read error may be the cause here, since a much bigger clone is one base away. The chain carries TRBV7-2 and TRBJ2-7; tentative D call: TRBD2 (6 bases). The CDR3 is 15 amino acids. Germline CDR1 reads SGHTA; CDR2 reads FQGNSA. Written as DNA, the CDR3 is TGTGTCAGCACCTTCCGACTAGTGGGAGCGGAAGAGCAGTACTTC. This sequence encodes CVSTFRLVGAEEQYF.

This clonotype was found a few times. The genes are TRBV6-1 and TRBJ2-3; 7 bases align to TRBD2. This CDR3 comprises 14 residues. Germline CDR1 is MNHNS and CDR2 is SASEGT. V shed 8 bases and J 0 bases; nucleotides not matched to a gene: 5. This CDR3 reads CASGEGLSTDTQYF. The CDR3 nucleotides read TGTGCCAGCGGGGAGGGCCTAAGCACAGATACGCAGTATTTT.

This clonotype was found once. The chain links TRBV20-1 to TRBJ2-2, with 7 bases identical to TRBD2. This CDR3 has 13 residues. Germline V CDR1 and CDR2: DFQATT, SNEGSKA (reference sequence). J gave up 7 bases and V 3 bases, and 5 bases lay outside the gene matches. The CDR3 DNA sequence: TGCAGTGCTAGGATGCGGGAGCACGGGGAGCTGTTTTTT. This codes for CSARMREHGELFF.

This clonotype was seen many times. The chain couples TRBV27 to TRBJ2-5; 7 bases align to TRBD2. The V and J ends lost 7 bases and 2 bases, in that order; junction bases with no gene match: 4. The CDR3 is 13 residues long. Germline V gene lookup returns CDR1 MNHEY and CDR2 SMNVEV (reference sequence). This CDR3 reads CASKRLAQETQYF. The CDR3, as DNA: TGTGCCAGCAAAAGACTAGCACAAGAGACCCAGTACTTC.

This clonotype was seen more than once but under ten times. This chain connects TRBV19 to TRBJ2-7, with TRBD1 as a possible D gene (5 bases). There are 14 residues in the CDR3. Trimming pared 6 bases from V and 4 bases from J, leaving 16 bases between. Germline V gene sequence: CDR1 LNHDA, CDR2 SQIVND (reference sequence). CDR3 region: CASSTRTGKYEQYF. The CDR3 DNA is TGTGCCAGTAGCACCCGAACAGGAAAATACGAGCAGTACTTC. Filled out from reference TRBV19 and TRBJ2-7, the complete variable domain reads DGGITQSPKYLFRKEGQNVTLSCEQNLNHDAMYWYRQDPGQGLRLIYYSQIVNDFQKGDIAEGYSVSREKKESFPLTVTSAQKNPTAFYLCASSTRTGKYEQYFGPGTRLTVT.

There are many counts of this clonotype. CDR3 bases: TGTGCCAGCGATCGACAGGGAGAATATGGCTACACCTTC. Translating it yields CASDRQGEYGYTF. The J gene is TRBJ1-2, the V gene TRBV28; 7 bases fit TRBD1. The trim removed 8 bases at V and 5 bases at J, leaving 8 bases unmatched. Germline V lookup: CDR1 MDHEN, CDR2 SYDVKM. This CDR3 region has 13 residues.

V gene TRBV4-3 combines with J gene TRBJ2-5, with 7 bases identical to TRBD2. Losses at the gene ends were 4 bases for V and 5 bases for J; bases not matched to a gene: 19. Looked up from germline, CDR1 is LGHNA and CDR2 is YSLEER. The CDR3 has 18 residues. CDR3 protein: CASSPRNFAGEVMETQYF. The DNA for the CDR3 is TGCGCCAGCAGCCCGAGGAACTTCGCGGGAGAGGTTATGGAGACCCAGTACTTC.

This clonotype was recorded at least ten times. This rearrangement joins TRBV28 to TRBJ1-4; D unclear. Germline V gene lookup returns CDR1 MDHEN and CDR2 SYDVKM. This CDR3 contains 13 residues. Trimming cost V 5 bases and J 11 bases, with 15 bases left between them. The CDR3 protein is CASSPGSPGKLFF. CDR3 in DNA: TGTGCCAGCAGTCCCGGGTCCCCTGGGAAACTGTTTTTT.

Comment on this clonotype: This may come from a read error, since a much larger clone is one base off. The rearrangement links TRBV28 to TRBJ2-7, with D maybe TRBD1 (5 bases). CDR3 size: 13 residues. Looked up from germline, CDR1 is MDHEN and CDR2 is SYDVKM. CDR3 in amino acids: CAGSAHQGVEQYF. The CDR3 DNA sequence: TGTGCCGGCAGTGCACACCAAGGGGTCGAGCAGTACTTC.

A few counts support this clonotype. This chain links TRBV19 with TRBJ1-1, with unresolved D. V was shortened by 3 bases and J by 1 base, with 9 bases between the two germline ends. This CDR3 comprises 14 residues. From germline, CDR1 is LNHDA and CDR2 SQIVND (reference sequence). DNA for the CDR3: TGTGCCAGTAGTATCGGACTGTGGAACACTGAAGCTTTCTTT. This encodes CASSIGLWNTEAFF.

The chain links TRBV24-1 to TRBJ2-2, with 7 nucleotides matching TRBD1. Germline loops: CDR1 KGHDR, CDR2 SFDVKD. V lost 3 bases, J lost 6 bases, and 12 bases stayed unmatched. The CDR3 consists of 17 residues. For the CDR3, the DNA is TGTGCCACCAGTGATGGTAGACAGGGAAGATTCGCCGGGGAGCTGTTTTTT. Translating it yields CATSDGRQGRFAGELFF.

The chain has TRBV11-2 and TRBJ2-3; no reliable D call. Trimming stripped 0 bases from V and 4 bases from J, with 5 bases between. Germline CDR1 is SGHAT and CDR2 is FQNNGV. The CDR3 runs to 13 residues. The CDR3 reads CASSLEGPDTQYF. CDR3 in DNA: TGTGCCAGCAGCTTAGAGGGCCCAGATACGCAGTATTTT.

The rearrangement joins TRBV6-2 or TRBV6-3 to TRBJ1-2; 9 positions agree with TRBD1. Germline CDR1 reads MNHEY; CDR2 reads SVGEGT. Germline trimming cut 2 bases from V and 3 bases from J; bases unmatched to any gene: 10. CDR3 length equals 17 residues. The CDR3 DNA sequence: TGTGCCAGCAGTTACCCCCGTACAGGGGGCTTCGACTATGGCTACACCTTC. Amino acids: CASSYPRTGGFDYGYTF.